The 25 T cell receptor beta chains below come from one sample, sequenced in a study of beta chain features in type 1 diabetes. Expressed TCRB transcripts were sequenced after all isolated RNA was converted to cDNA. Measured with immunoSEQ multiplex PCR; TCRdb has only the in-frame clones, and not every one. The sample includes roughly 150,000 clones, roughly 10% seen only once; the top ten take roughly 2%. Sequencing was carried out using central memory CD4+ T cells from blood. The origin of the receptors is a young man in good health.

The chain couples TRBV7-2 to TRBJ1-1; 8 nucleotides match TRBD1. The V and J ends lost 5 bases and 4 bases, in that order; junction bases with no gene match: 6. CDR1 and CDR2 from the germline V gene are SGHTA and FQGNSA. The CDR3 has 14 residues. CDR3 bases: TGTGCCAGCAGCCTGAACAGGGGGATCACTGAAGCTTTCTTT. As protein: CASSLNRGITEAFF.

Relative to its sample, this clone is medium-sized. The chain joins TRBV25-1 to TRBJ2-3; D is ambiguous. Germline CDR1 and CDR2: MGHDK and SYGVNS. The CDR3 extends over 13 amino acids. V was pared by 7 bases and J by 1 base, with 9 bases between. CDR3 bases: TGTGCCAGCACTAGGATCGGCACAGATACGCAGTATTTT. This encodes CASTRIGTDTQYF.

This clone came up a few times. This chain links TRBV7-8 with TRBJ2-1; weak D call: TRBD2 (6 bases). CDR3 size: 20 residues. Trimming pared 5 bases from V and 3 bases from J, leaving 29 bases between. Germline V gives CDR1 SGHVS, CDR2 FQNEAQ. The CDR3 DNA sequence: TGTGCCAGCAGCCCCCTCCGGCGCGGGGTGCACCCTGGGATCTACAATGAGCAGTTCTTC. This codes for CASSPLRRGVHPGIYNEQFF.

This clone has more than one count but fewer than ten. This chain links TRBV7-9 with TRBJ2-5; either TRBD1 or TRBD2 may fit D (5 bases each). V was trimmed by 6 bases and J by 4 bases, leaving 24 bases between them. Germline V gives CDR1 SEHNR, CDR2 FQNEAQ (reference sequence). The CDR3 loop spans 17 amino acids. CDR3 bases: TGTGCCAGCAGTTCTCTCCTTCGGGGTATGGGGCGAGAGACCCAGTACTTC. Translation: CASSSLLRGMGRETQYF. The full variable domain, completed using reference TRBV7-9 and TRBJ2-5, is DTGVSQNPRHKITKRGQNVTFRCDPISEHNRLYWYRQTLGQGPEFLTYFQNEAQLEKSRLLSDRFSAERPKGSFSTLEIQRTEQGDSAMYLCASSSLLRGMGRETQYFGPGTRLLVL.

This chain connects TRBV4-2 to TRBJ2-7; 8 positions agree with TRBD2. CDR3 length: 14 amino acids. V shed 2 bases, J shed 4 bases, and the junction held 4 bases outside the gene matches. Germline assignment: CDR1 LGHNA and CDR2 YNFKEQ. The CDR3 is CASSQQRGLYEQYF. The CDR3 nucleotides read TGTGCCAGCAGCCAACAGCGGGGGCTTTACGAGCAGTACTTC.

This clone occurred many times. The chain combines TRBV10-2 with TRBJ2-3; D is possibly TRBD2 (6 bases). This CDR3 spans 14 amino acids. V gave up 6 bases and J gave up 4 bases, with 14 bases separating them. Germline V gene lookup returns CDR1 WSHSY and CDR2 SAAADI. CDR3 amino acids: CASSSPGLADTQYF. The CDR3 DNA reads TGCGCCAGCAGCTCGCCGGGACTTGCAGATACGCAGTATTTT.

This rearrangement joins TRBV7-2 to TRBJ2-7; D is uncertain. Germline CDR1 SGHTA, CDR2 FQGNSA. The CDR3 runs 12 residues. The V end lost 5 bases, the J end lost 6 bases, and 11 bases lay between the germline ends. CDR3 amino acids: CASSQELGEQYF. The CDR3 region has the DNA TGTGCCAGCAGCCAAGAATTGGGCGAGCAGTACTTC.

This chain joins TRBV7-8 and TRBJ2-6, with no clear D. V lost 5 bases and J lost 2, with 7 bases in between. This CDR3 has 14 residues. Germline V lookup: CDR1 SGHVS, CDR2 FQNEAQ. CDR3: CASSPPAGANVLTF. The CDR3, as DNA: TGTGCCAGCAGCCCTCCGGCTGGGGCCAACGTCCTGACTTTC.

The chain carries TRBV21-1 and TRBJ2-7; the table names TRBD2, a call not compared with the DNA. TRBV21-1 is a pseudogene locus. This CDR3 spans 14 amino acids. CDR3 sequence: CASSTGTSGSWQYF. The CDR3, as DNA: TGTGCCAGCAGCACAGGGACTAGCGGGAGTTGGCAGTACTTC.

The chain recombines TRBV5-4 with TRBJ1-2; unclear D gene. The V gene lost 5 bases and the J gene lost 4 bases, with 12 bases spanning the gap. Germline CDR1 SGHNT, CDR2 YYREEE (reference sequence). There are 13 residues in the CDR3. CDR3 protein: CASRGGVGYGYTF. DNA of the CDR3: TGTGCCAGCAGGGGAGGAGTGGGCTATGGCTACACCTTC.

The J gene is TRBJ2-1, the V gene TRBV9; TRBD2 might be the D (6 bases). Trimming cost V 0 bases and J 6 bases, with 13 bases left between them. The CDR3 totals 15 residues. Germline assignment: CDR1 SGDLS and CDR2 YYNGEE. CDR3 bases: TGTGCCAGCAGCGTAGAGACTAGGATGTCCAATGAGCAGTTCTTC. This sequence encodes CASSVETRMSNEQFF.

V is TRBV18 and J is TRBJ2-3; 8 bases agree with TRBD1. The germline V gene has CDR1 KGHSH and CDR2 LQKENI. V dropped 4 bases and J dropped 6; count of bases not matched to a gene: 3. CDR3 length equals 13 residues. The CDR3 loop is CASSRDRWDTQYF. Here the CDR3 DNA reads TGTGCCAGCTCACGGGACAGGTGGGATACGCAGTATTTT.

This clone was picked up a small number of times. The rearrangement joins TRBV30 to TRBJ1-4, with D possibly matching TRBD1 (6 bases). The CDR3 consists of 13 residues. Germline loops: CDR1 GTSNPN, CDR2 SVGIG (reference sequence). V was pared by 5 bases and J by 5 bases, with 12 bases between. CDR3: CAWAGQPNEKLFF. CDR3 sequence (DNA): TGTGCCTGGGCCGGACAGCCAAATGAAAAACTGTTTTTT. The full variable domain, with the rest looked up from reference TRBV30 and TRBJ1-4, is SQTIHQWPATLVQPVGSPLSLECTVEGTSNPNLYWYRQAAGRGLQLLFYSVGIGQISSEVPQNLSASRPQDRQFILSSKKLLLSDSGFYLCAWAGQPNEKLFFGSGTQLSVL.

The chain uses TRBV28 and TRBJ2-3; either TRBD1 or TRBD2 may supply D (5 bases each). Germline V gene sequence: CDR1 MDHEN, CDR2 SYDVKM. V was clipped by 7 bases and J by 1 base, with 15 bases between them. CDR3 length equals 15 residues. The CDR3 spells CASTAGVGGTDTQYF. For the CDR3, the DNA is TGTGCCAGCACCGCCGGGGTGGGGGGCACAGATACGCAGTATTTT.

The genes are TRBV28 and TRBJ2-2, with 10 bases matching TRBD2. V dropped 5 bases and J dropped 1; count of bases not matched to a gene: 7. Germline CDR1 is MDHEN and CDR2 is SYDVKM. This CDR3 has 17 residues. The CDR3 nucleotides are TGTGCCAGCAGTCCTATCCGGACTAGCGGGAACACCGGGGAGCTGTTTTTT. It yields the protein CASSPIRTSGNTGELFF. Using reference TRBV28 and TRBJ2-2 for the parts outside the CDR3, the full variable domain is DVKVTQSSRYLVKRTGEKVFLECVQDMDHENMFWYRQDPGLGLRLIYFSYDVKMKEKGDIPEGYSVSREKKERFSLILESASTNQTSMYLCASSPIRTSGNTGELFFGEGSRLTVL.

There are a few counts of this clone. The chain links TRBV9 to TRBJ2-7; 7 nucleotides align to TRBD2. The germline V gene has CDR1 SGDLS and CDR2 YYNGEE. The V segment lost 0 bases and the J segment 3 bases; nucleotides outside the gene matches: 3. The CDR3 has 14 amino acids. CDR3 in DNA: TGTGCCAGCAGCGTAGGAGGACTAGACTACGAGCAGTACTTC. The encoded protein is CASSVGGLDYEQYF.

This clone has a handful of counts. This sequence joins TRBV9 and TRBJ1-5; 8 positions agree with TRBD1. This CDR3 region has 15 residues. J lost 9 bases, V lost 3 bases, and 11 bases had no gene match. Germline V gene sequence: CDR1 SGDLS, CDR2 YYNGEE. In DNA, the CDR3 is TGTGCCAGCAGCGAGACCGGACAGGGAGGGCGGCCCCAGCATTTT. Its protein is CASSETGQGGRPQHF.

In its sample, this clone was seen a few times. In nucleotides, the CDR3 is TGTGCCAGCAGCCTGACAGTTTCCCTAGCCAAAAACATTCAGTACTTC. It codes for CASSLTVSLAKNIQYF. This sequence joins TRBV13 and TRBJ2-4, with D possibly TRBD1 on 5 matching bases. Germline-derived CDR1 and CDR2 are PRHDT and FYEKMQ (reference sequence). The V end lost 5 bases, the J end lost 0 bases, and 14 bases lay between the germline ends. The length of the CDR3 is 16 residues. Full variable domain (rest looked up from reference TRBV13 and TRBJ2-4): AAGVIQSPRHLIKEKRETATLKCYPIPRHDTVYWYQQGPGQDPQFLISFYEKMQSDKGSIPDRFSAQQFSDYHSELNMSSLELGDSALYFCASSLTVSLAKNIQYFGAGTRLSVL.

This chain uses TRBV14 with TRBJ1-5; TRBD1 might be the D (6 bases). The V and J ends lost 4 bases and 3 bases respectively, with 7 bases between them. Per the germline V gene, CDR1 is SGHDN and CDR2 is FVKESK. The CDR3 is 13 residues long. Here the CDR3 DNA reads TGTGCCAGCAGCCGGGACACCAATCAGCCCCAGCATTTT. It encodes CASSRDTNQPQHF. Together with reference TRBV14 and TRBJ1-5, the CDR3 gives the full variable domain: EAGVTQFPSHSVIEKGQTVTLRCDPISGHDNLYWYRRVMGKEIKFLLHFVKESKQDESGMPNNRFLAERTGGTYSTLKVQPAELEDSGVYFCASSRDTNQPQHFGDGTRLSIL.

The chain couples TRBV28 to TRBJ2-5; the match to TRBD2 covers 12 bases. The J call could be wrong; TRBJ2-7 is a better fit for the DNA end. The CDR3 sequence is 16 residues long. Germline V gene sequence: CDR1 MDHEN, CDR2 SYDVKM. CDR3 nucleotide sequence: TGTGCCAGCAGTCCCCTTGGACTAGCGGGATCTAACGAGCAGTACTTC. This translates into CASSPLGLAGSNEQYF.

This clone was recorded a few times. This chain joins TRBV10-3 and TRBJ2-3; D remains ambiguous. V dropped 6 bases and J dropped 0 bases, with 10 bases sitting between them. Per germline, CDR1 ENHRY and CDR2 SYGVKD. The CDR3 totals 14 residues. The CDR3 is CAISGPTSTDTQYF. In DNA, the CDR3 is TGTGCCATCAGCGGACCGACGAGCACAGATACGCAGTATTTT.

The rearrangement uses TRBV7-3 and TRBJ2-4; 8 bases agree with TRBD2. The trim removed 2 bases at V and 2 bases at J, leaving 5 bases unmatched. The CDR3 is 16 amino acids. Germline CDR1 is SGHTA and CDR2 is FQGTGA. CDR3 DNA: TGTGCCAGCAGCTTAGCGGGGGGCCGGACCAAAAACATTCAGTACTTC. Its translation: CASSLAGGRTKNIQYF.

This chain uses TRBV7-2 with TRBJ2-5; weak D call: TRBD1 (5 bases). The CDR3 is made up of 11 amino acids. The germline gives CDR1 SGHTA, CDR2 FQGNSA. The germline V and J ends were trimmed by 2 bases and 7 bases, with 5 bases remaining between them. CDR3 coding DNA: TGTGCCAGCAGCTTAAGGGGGACCCAGTACTTC. This codes for CASSLRGTQYF.

The chain carries TRBV5-8 and TRBJ2-2; weak D call: TRBD1 (6 bases). V was shortened by 4 bases and J by 1 base, with 11 bases between the two germline ends. The length of the CDR3 is 15 residues. CDR1 is SGHTS, CDR2 YDEGEE, per germline. The CDR3 region is CASSPWTENTGELFF. The CDR3 DNA reads TGTGCCAGCAGCCCATGGACAGAGAACACCGGGGAGCTGTTTTTT. Combining the CDR3 with reference TRBV5-8 and TRBJ2-2 gives the whole variable domain EAGVTQSPTHLIKTRGQQATLRCSPISGHTSVYWYQQALGLGLQFLLWYDEGEERNRGNFPPRFSGRQFPNYSSELNVNALELEDSALYLCASSPWTENTGELFFGEGSRLTVL.

This chain uses TRBV9 with TRBJ1-2; no clear D. From germline, CDR1 is SGDLS and CDR2 YYNGEE. Trimming cost V 4 bases and J 0 bases, with 7 bases left between them. The CDR3 covers 13 residues. CDR3 in DNA: TGTGCCAGCAGCCCCCAGACTAACTATGGCTACACCTTC. Protein sequence: CASSPQTNYGYTF.